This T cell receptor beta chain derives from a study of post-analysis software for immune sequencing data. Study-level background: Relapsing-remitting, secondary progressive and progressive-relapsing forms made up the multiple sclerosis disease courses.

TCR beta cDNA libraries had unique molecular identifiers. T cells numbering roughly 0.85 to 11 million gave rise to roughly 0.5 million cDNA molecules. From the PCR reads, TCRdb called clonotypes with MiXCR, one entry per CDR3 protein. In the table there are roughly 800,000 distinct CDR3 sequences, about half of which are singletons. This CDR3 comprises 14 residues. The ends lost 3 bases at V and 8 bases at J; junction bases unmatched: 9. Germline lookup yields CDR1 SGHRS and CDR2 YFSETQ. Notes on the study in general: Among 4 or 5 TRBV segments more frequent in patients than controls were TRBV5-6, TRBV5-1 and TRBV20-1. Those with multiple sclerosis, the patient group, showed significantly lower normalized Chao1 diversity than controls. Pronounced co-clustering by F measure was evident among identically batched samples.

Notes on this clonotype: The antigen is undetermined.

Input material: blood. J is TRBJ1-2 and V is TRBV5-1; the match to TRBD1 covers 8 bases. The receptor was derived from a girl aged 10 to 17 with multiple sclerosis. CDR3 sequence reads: CASSYPQGAGGYTF. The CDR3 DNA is TGCGCCAGCAGCTACCCCCAGGGGGCGGGCGGCTACACCTTC.